Sequencing of this T cell receptor (beta chain) was carried out in a study of STAT3 mutations in large granular lymphocyte leukemia. Across the whole study: More than half of T-LGLL patients received immunosuppressive therapy.

As for this clone: Its target is not known.

The study, taken as a whole, reports: Clonal expansion was inferred from samples taken at other timepoints. Every T-LGLL patient had at least one immunodominant TCRbeta clonotype.

Looked up from germline, CDR1 is MNHEY and CDR2 is SMNVEV (reference sequence). The junction had 9 bases not matched to a gene; V was cut back by 4 bases and J by 3 bases. This CDR3 has 16 residues. Each sample's TCRbeta library yielded on average about 40,773 productive templates. TCRdb's copy holds only in-frame clones and misses some; the assay was immunoSEQ multiplex PCR. The sample records over 15,000 clones, roughly 91% being singletons. The receptor was derived from a woman aged 45-60 years with T-cell large granular lymphocyte leukemia. Some clones in this sample may be carry-over from other donors' samples. Source material: peripheral blood mononuclear cells. J is TRBJ2-3 and V is TRBV27; 8 bases agree with TRBD2. CDR3: CASSSRGGGRTDTQYF. The CDR3 bases are TGTGCCAGCAGTTCGAGAGGCGGGGGGCGGACAGATACGCAGTATTTT.